This TCR beta chain was retrieved from a study of OX40 agonist ivuxolimab in advanced cancers. V was pared by 1 base and J by 1 base, with 10 bases between. Germline CDR1 and CDR2: SGHVS and FNYEAQ. CDR3 size: 16 residues. Measured with immunoSEQ multiplex PCR; TCRdb has only the in-frame clones, and not every one. The repertoire includes over 55,000 clones, approximately 90% of them detected once, and around 2% sits in the top ten. The chain uses TRBV7-6 and TRBJ2-2, with D possibly TRBD2 on 5 matching bases. Sequencing was performed on CD4+ or CD8+ T cells sorted from blood, taken in a trial of the OX40 agonist ivuxolimab. The receptor was derived from an adult with an advanced solid tumor such as melanoma, head and neck, liver or kidney cancer. CDR3 DNA sequence: TGTGCCAGCAGCTTAGTAGGCGGGTTGAACACCGGGGAGCTGTTTTTT. It specifies CASSLVGGLNTGELFF.